These T cell receptor beta chains were read from a single sample in a study of cytomegalovirus exposure and HLA in healthy donors. Sequencing used immunoSEQ multiplex PCR; TCRdb keeps in-frame clones, though not all of them. The sample holds roughly 180,000 clones, 76% seen once. Sequencing was carried out using PBMCs. These receptors came from a man between 18 and 29 years old in good health and CMV-seronegative. Both conserved end residues are part of each CDR3. The D gene is left open where the match is weak. The size entry is marked missing in some rows and otherwise reads once, few, many or a size class.

V	J	size	D	DNA	CDR3
TRBV6-5	TRBJ2-7	.	TRBD2	TGTGCCAGCAGTTCGCGGGGGGGCGCTTCCTACGAGCAGTACTTC	CASSSRGGASYEQYF
TRBV6-6	TRBJ2-7	.	TRBD1	TGTGCCAGCAGCCGGGGACAGGGAGATCGCGAGCAGTACTTC	CASSRGQGDREQYF
TRBV9	TRBJ1-2	.	.	TGTGCCAGCAGCCCCCCGTCAGGGCACTATGGCTACACCTTC	CASSPPSGHYGYTF
TRBV6-5	TRBJ2-7	.	.	TGTGCCAGCGCCGATGGTATGGCGGGACGCGACGAGCAGTACTTC	CASADGMAGRDEQYF
TRBV5-1	TRBJ2-7	.	.	TGCGCCAGCAGCCGCCAGGTACGATCGGTAGGGAGCTCCTACGAGCAGTACTTC	CASSRQVRSVGSSYEQYF
TRBV9	TRBJ2-1	.	TRBD2	TGTGCCAGCAGCCCAGTGGCTAGCGGGGCGTACAATGAGCAGTTCTTC	CASSPVASGAYNEQFF
TRBV5-6	TRBJ2-5	.	.	TGTGCCAGCAGCCCGGGGGGCCGGGAGACCCAGTACTTC	CASSPGGRETQYF
TRBV6-1	TRBJ2-5	few	.	TGTGCCAGCAGTGAAAGGGCCCCAGGGAATGGGGAGACCCAGTACTTC	CASSERAPGNGETQYF
TRBV9	TRBJ1-2	.	.	TGTGCCAGCCGGCCGGGACACGCCGGGGATGGCTACACCTTC	CASRPGHAGDGYTF
TRBV5-1	TRBJ2-1	.	TRBD2	TGCGCCAGCAGTCTAACTAGCGGGGTCAATGAGCAGTTCTTC	CASSLTSGVNEQFF
TRBV10-3	TRBJ1-1	.	.	TGTGCCATCAGACAGGCCGGGGGATCCGACACTGAAGCTTTCTTT	CAIRQAGGSDTEAFF
TRBV5-1	TRBJ1-2	.	TRBD1	TGCGCCAGCAGCTTGGGGGACAGATCTAAGGAGGTCCATGGCTACACCTTC	CASSLGDRSKEVHGYTF
TRBV5-6	TRBJ2-2	.	TRBD2	TGTGCCAGCAGTCCTAGCGGGGGGAGGATAAACACCGGGGAGCTGTTTTTT	CASSPSGGRINTGELFF
TRBV10-3	TRBJ2-2	.	.	TGTGCCATCAGTGACATAGGAGCTACCGGGGAGCTGTTTTTT	CAISDIGATGELFF
TRBV30	TRBJ1-2	.	TRBD1	TGTGCCTGGAGTAACGGACAGGTTTCCAACTATGGCTACACCTTC	CAWSNGQVSNYGYTF
TRBV18	TRBJ2-7	.	TRBD1	TGTGCCAGCTCACCATGGGCGGGGCAGGGGGCGAGGGAGCAGTACTTC	CASSPWAGQGAREQYF
TRBV29-1	TRBJ1-1	.	.	TGCAGCGTTGAGTTGGCCGGAGGTACTGAAGCTTTCTTT	CSVELAGGTEAFF
TRBV9	TRBJ2-2	many	.	TGTGCCAGCAGCGACTCGGCGTGGGGGCCAAACACCGGGGAGCTGTTTTTT	CASSDSAWGPNTGELFF
TRBV28	TRBJ2-3	once	.	TGTGCCAGCAGAAGGGACTTGATCACAGATACGCAGTATTTT	CASRRDLITDTQYF
TRBV29-1	TRBJ1-1	.	.	TGCAGCGTCTCCTCTCAGAAGGAAGCTTTCTTT	CSVSSQKEAFF
TRBV29-1	TRBJ1-1	.	.	TGCAGCGTACAGGACATGAACACTGAAGCTTTCTTT	CSVQDMNTEAFF
TRBV28	TRBJ1-3	.	.	TGTGCCAGCAGCCACAGATCTGGAAACACCATATATTTT	CASSHRSGNTIYF
TRBV27	TRBJ2-1	.	TRBD2	TGTGCCAGCAGTTTATCTTCCTACGGGACTGGGGAGGGTAGAGTCGGCTACAATGAGCAGTTCTTC	CASSLSSYGTGEGRVGYNEQFF
TRBV19	TRBJ2-7	.	TRBD1	TGTGCCAGTAGTATGACAGGGAAGGACTACGAGCAGTACTTC	CASSMTGKDYEQYF
TRBV29-1	TRBJ1-5	.	TRBD1	TGCAGCGTTGTAGACAGGGATAGCAATCAGCCCCAGCATTTT	CSVVDRDSNQPQHF
TRBV28	TRBJ2-7	.	TRBD1	TGTGCCAGCAGTCCCCCGGGACAGGGATCATACGAGCAGTACTTC	CASSPPGQGSYEQYF
TRBV27	TRBJ2-1	few	.	TGTGCCAGCAGTTTCTCCGACTCAATCGCTTCAAATGAGCAGTTCTTC	CASSFSDSIASNEQFF
TRBV7-3	TRBJ2-7	.	TRBD1	TGTGCCAGCAGCTCCAACAGGGGATCCGAGCAGTACTTC	CASSSNRGSEQYF
TRBV28	TRBJ2-7	.	TRBD2	TGTGCCAGCAGTTCCCCTTGGCTAGCGGGAGAAAGGTCCTACGAGCAGTACTTC	CASSSPWLAGERSYEQYF
TRBV27	TRBJ2-5	.	.	TGTGCCAGCAGTTTTTTCGGGGGAGTACACGGGGAGACCCAGTACTTC	CASSFFGGVHGETQYF
TRBV29-1	TRBJ2-2	.	.	TGCAGCGTTGCAGGCGGGACCAACACCGGGGAGCTGTTTTTT	CSVAGGTNTGELFF
TRBV4-2	TRBJ2-1	.	.	TGTGCCAGCAGCCAAGATCGGGCCTACAATGAGCAGTTCTTC	CASSQDRAYNEQFF
TRBV5-5	TRBJ1-4	.	.	TGTGCCAGCAGCTTGGCACAGGGAAAACTGTTTTTT	CASSLAQGKLFF
TRBV7-9	TRBJ1-6	.	TRBD1	TGTGCCAGCAGCTCGGGACAGGGGTTGGGTTCACCCCTCCACTTT	CASSSGQGLGSPLHF
TRBV30	TRBJ2-5	.	TRBD1	TGTGCCTGGAAGACAGGGCTAAACTCGGAGACCCAGTACTTC	CAWKTGLNSETQYF
TRBV7-3	TRBJ2-1	.	.	TGTGCCAGCAGCTTAAGCAGGGACAATGAGCAGTTCTTC	CASSLSRDNEQFF
TRBV9	TRBJ2-5	.	TRBD1	TGTGCCAGCAGCGCCCAGCCGGGACAGGGGGACCAAGAGACCCAGTACTTC	CASSAQPGQGDQETQYF
TRBV2	TRBJ2-7	.	TRBD1	TGTGCCAGCAGGGTGGGACAGGCCCACTACGAGCAGTACTTC	CASRVGQAHYEQYF
TRBV7-2	TRBJ2-1	.	TRBD2	TGTGCCAGCAGCTCCATCCTAGCGGGAAAGGAGCAGTTCTTC	CASSSILAGKEQFF
TRBV6-5	TRBJ1-1	.	TRBD1	TGTGCCAGCAGCACCGGGACAGAGAACACTGAAGCTTTCTTT	CASSTGTENTEAFF
TRBV28	TRBJ1-1	.	.	TGTGCCAGCAGTCCGCCGACAGGGAACACTGAAGCTTTCTTT	CASSPPTGNTEAFF
TRBV5-6	TRBJ2-7	.	.	TGTGCCAGCAGACCGGGACACCTAGACTCCTACGAGCAGTACTTC	CASRPGHLDSYEQYF
TRBV6-1	TRBJ2-5	few	TRBD2	TGTGCCAGCAAAGGACTAGCGGGGGCGAAGGAGACCCAGTACTTC	CASKGLAGAKETQYF
TRBV7-9	TRBJ1-4	.	.	TGTGCCAGCACCCCTTGGGGCACGACTAATGAAAAACTGTTTTTT	CASTPWGTTNEKLFF
TRBV27	TRBJ2-3	.	TRBD2	TGTGCCAGCAGTTCGATAGCGGGAGGGGGCACAGATACGCAGTATTTT	CASSSIAGGGTDTQYF
TRBV5-6	TRBJ2-3	.	TRBD1	TGTGCCAGCAGCCTGCACGGGACAGGCACAGATACGCAGTATTTT	CASSLHGTGTDTQYF